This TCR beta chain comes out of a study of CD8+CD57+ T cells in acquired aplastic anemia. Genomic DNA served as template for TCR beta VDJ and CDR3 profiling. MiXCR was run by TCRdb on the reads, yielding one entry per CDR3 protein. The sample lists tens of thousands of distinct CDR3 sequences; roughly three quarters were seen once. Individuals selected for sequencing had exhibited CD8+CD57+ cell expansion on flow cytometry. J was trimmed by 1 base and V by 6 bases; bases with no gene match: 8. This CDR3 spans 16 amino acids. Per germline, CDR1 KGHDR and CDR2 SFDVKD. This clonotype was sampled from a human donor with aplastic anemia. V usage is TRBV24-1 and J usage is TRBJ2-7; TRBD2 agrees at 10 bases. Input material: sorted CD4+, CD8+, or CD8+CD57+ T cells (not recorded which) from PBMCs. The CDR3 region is CATSPSRTSGSYEQYF. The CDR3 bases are TGTGCCACCAGTCCATCTCGGACTAGCGGATCCTACGAGCAGTACTTC.